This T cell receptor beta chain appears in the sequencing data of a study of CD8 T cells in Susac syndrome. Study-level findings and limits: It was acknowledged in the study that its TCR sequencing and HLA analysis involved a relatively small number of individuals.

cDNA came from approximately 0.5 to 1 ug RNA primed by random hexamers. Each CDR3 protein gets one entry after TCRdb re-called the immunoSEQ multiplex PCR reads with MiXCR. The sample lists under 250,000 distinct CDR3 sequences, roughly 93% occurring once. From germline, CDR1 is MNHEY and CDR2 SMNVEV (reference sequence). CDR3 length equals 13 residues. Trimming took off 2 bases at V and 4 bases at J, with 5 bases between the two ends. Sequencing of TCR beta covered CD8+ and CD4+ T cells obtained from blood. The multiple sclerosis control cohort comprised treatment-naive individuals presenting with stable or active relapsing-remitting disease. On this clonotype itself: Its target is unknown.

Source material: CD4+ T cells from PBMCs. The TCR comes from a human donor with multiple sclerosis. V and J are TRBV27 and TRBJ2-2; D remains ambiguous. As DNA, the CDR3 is TGTGCCAGCAGTTTAAAGGGCACCGGGGAGCTGTTTTTT. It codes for CASSLKGTGELFF.